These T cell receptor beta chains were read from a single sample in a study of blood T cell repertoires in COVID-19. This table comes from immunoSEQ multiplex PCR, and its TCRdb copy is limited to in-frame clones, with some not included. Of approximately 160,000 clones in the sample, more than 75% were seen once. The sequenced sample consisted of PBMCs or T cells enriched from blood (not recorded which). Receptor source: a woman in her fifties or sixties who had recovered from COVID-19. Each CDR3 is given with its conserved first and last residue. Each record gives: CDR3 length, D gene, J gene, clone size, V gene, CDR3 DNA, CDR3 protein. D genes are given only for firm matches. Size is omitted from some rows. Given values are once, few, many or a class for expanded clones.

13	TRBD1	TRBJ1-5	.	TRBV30	TGTGCCTGGGATGGACAGGGGGGGCAGCCCCAGCATTTT	CAWDGQGGQPQHF
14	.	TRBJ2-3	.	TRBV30	TGTGCCTGGAGTGTAAAAGGGACTACAGATACGCAGTATTTT	CAWSVKGTTDTQYF
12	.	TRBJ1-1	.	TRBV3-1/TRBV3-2	TGTGCCAGCAGCCAACTAGGTACTGAAGCTTTCTTT	CASSQLGTEAFF
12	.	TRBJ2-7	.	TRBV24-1	TGTGCCACCAGTGATTGGACTGAAAAGCAGTACTTC	CATSDWTEKQYF
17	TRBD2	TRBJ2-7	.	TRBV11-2	TGTGCCAGCAGCCTAGCTAGCGGGAGGGCCGTGGCCTACGAGCAGTACTTC	CASSLASGRAVAYEQYF
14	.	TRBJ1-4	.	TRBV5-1	TGCGCCAGCAGCTTGGAGGGGAATCGAGAAAAACTGTTTTTT	CASSLEGNREKLFF
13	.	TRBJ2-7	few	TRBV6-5	TGTGCCAGCAGTTCGACAGCGAGCTACGAGCAGTACTTC	CASSSTASYEQYF
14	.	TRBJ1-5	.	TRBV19	TGTGCCAGTAGTATAACAGGGCCCCAACAGCCCCAGCATTTT	CASSITGPQQPQHF
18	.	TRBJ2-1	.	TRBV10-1	TGCGCCAAAAAAGGGACCCGGGACTTCGATGGGGATTACAATGAGCAGTTCTTC	CAKKGTRDFDGDYNEQFF
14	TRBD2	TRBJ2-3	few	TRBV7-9	TGTGCCAGCAGCCTTAGCGGGAGCACAGATACGCAGTATTTT	CASSLSGSTDTQYF